The present TCR beta chain was sequenced within a study of cytomegalovirus exposure and HLA in healthy donors. About the research overall: The 500 to 750 first-cohort repertoires and the approximately 130 validation repertoires shared the same platform, a later analysis reported.

Study-wide results and limits: According to a subsequent analysis, TCR clusters from the first cohort were inclined to appear together in the 110 or so validation repertoires. The study labeled approximately 150 TCR beta chains cytomegalovirus-associated.

With 5 bases removed from V and 6 bases from J, the gap between germline ends came to 10 bases. The CDR3 is 13 residues long. Per germline, CDR1 MNHEY and CDR2 SVGAGI. Using immunoSEQ multiplex PCR, the repertoire was profiled, and TCRdb retains in-frame clones only, with some absent. The sample records hundreds of thousands of clones, more than 75% being singletons. Concerning this clone itself: The antigen remains undetermined.

The source material was PBMCs. The clonotype was recovered from a woman aged 25 to 45 in good health and CMV-seropositive. V usage is TRBV6-5 and J usage is TRBJ2-2, with TRBD2 as a possible D gene (6 bases). The CDR3 sequence: CASSGDSAGELFF. CDR3 nucleotides: TGTGCCAGCAGTGGGGACTCGGCCGGGGAGCTGTTTTTT.